This T cell receptor (beta chain) was sequenced in a study of T cells after yellow fever vaccination. Findings and caveats of the study: Reappearance after the booster was seen for most primary-vaccination clones, at 95% to 97% CD4 and 70% to 90% CD8.

It was through 5'RACE template switching that TCR cDNA was made, with a universal primer site and UMIs added. TCRdb re-called the 5' RACE reads through MiXCR, storing one row per CDR3 protein. Here the sample spans 400,000 or so distinct CDR3 sequences, around 6.5% being singletons. CDR1 is LGHNT and CDR2 is FRNRAP in the germline V gene. J was trimmed by 2 bases and V by 6 bases; bases with no gene match: 2. This CDR3 region has 13 residues. This clonotype showed up just a few times. Its antigen is unknown. The receptor comes from a young man who received the YFV17D yellow fever vaccine. The chain links TRBV12-5 to TRBJ2-7; 9 positions agree with TRBD2. This specimen consisted of PBMCs, obtained 5 days after the yellow fever booster vaccination. CDR3 loop: CASGIAGAYEQYF. CDR3 DNA sequence: TGTGCTAGTGGGATAGCGGGAGCCTACGAGCAGTACTTC.